The 5 T cell receptor beta chains below all came from one sample that was sequenced in a study of CD4+ T cells in melanoma. The repertoire was sequenced with immunoSEQ multiplex PCR; TCRdb's copy has only in-frame clones and lacks some. Of some 15,000 clones in the sample, 63% were seen once. The specimen sequenced was cells from a culture (not recorded whether cultured in vitro). The receptor source for this set is a human donor with melanoma.

The chain couples TRBV6-5 to TRBJ1-4; 9 nucleotides agree with TRBD1. Losses at the gene ends were 8 bases for V and 2 bases for J; bases not matched to a gene: 6. In germline, CDR1 is MNHEY, CDR2 SVGAGI. The CDR3 extends over 15 amino acids. The CDR3 loop is CASSTGGFTNEKLFF. The CDR3 region has the DNA TGTGCCAGCTCGACAGGGGGTTTCACTAATGAAAAACTGTTTTTT.

The CDR3 nucleotides are TGTGCTAGTGGTTTGTGGGGGGCAGAGGGATCTGAAGCTTTCTTT. This codes for CASGLWGAEGSEAFF. The chain joins TRBV12-5 to TRBJ1-1; a possible D gene is TRBD1 (6 bases). Trimming removed 2 bases from V and 6 bases from J, with 16 bases in between. The CDR3 is 15 amino acids. Germline CDR1 is LGHNT and CDR2 is FRNRAP.

This clone was seen a handful of times. The V and J genes are TRBV2 and TRBJ1-4; D gene unclear. The CDR3 has 13 residues. CDR1 and CDR2 from the germline V gene are SNHLY and FYNNEI. The germline V and J ends were trimmed by 3 bases and 5 bases, with 7 bases remaining between them. The CDR3: CASSDTTNEKLFF. DNA for the CDR3: TGTGCCAGCAGTGATACGACCAATGAAAAACTGTTTTTT. Supplemented by reference TRBV2 and TRBJ1-4, the full variable domain reads EPEVTQTPSHQVTQMGQEVILRCVPISNHLYFYWYRQILGQKVEFLVSFYNNEISEKSEIFDDQFSVERPDGSNFTLKIRSTKLEDSAMYFCASSDTTNEKLFFGSGTQLSVL.

The chain is built from TRBV7-8 and TRBJ2-3; D call uncertain. The germline V gene has CDR1 SGHVS and CDR2 FQNEAQ. The CDR3 loop spans 15 amino acids. Trimming removed 1 base from V and 8 bases from J, with 16 bases in between. The CDR3 DNA is TGTGCCAGCAGCTTAGGATACGATCGTATGAGTACGCAGTATTTT. It codes for CASSLGYDRMSTQYF.

The chain joins TRBV4-1 to TRBJ2-5, with 10 bases aligning to TRBD2. The CDR3 totals 20 residues. The germline V gene has CDR1 MGHRA and CDR2 YSYEKL. V shed 1 base, J shed 4 bases, and the junction held 18 bases outside the gene matches. This CDR3 is CASSQGVAGGPGAHRETQYF. The CDR3 DNA is TGCGCCAGCAGCCAAGGGGTAGCGGGGGGCCCCGGGGCACACAGAGAGACCCAGTACTTC.